Here is one T cell receptor (beta chain) with its context. The sample originates from a study of blood T cell repertoires in COVID-19. The CDR3 totals 15 residues. CDR1 and CDR2 (germline): SGHRS, YFSETQ. V lost 2 bases, J lost 3 bases, and 15 bases lay in between. The method was immunoSEQ multiplex PCR; TCRdb's version includes in-frame clones alone and lacks a portion of them. The data show approximately 59,000 clones, more than 70% seen once. This TCR was recovered from a man in his forties or fifties with active COVID-19. The sample was peripheral blood. The chain uses TRBV5-1 and TRBJ2-7, with D possibly matching TRBD1 (6 bases). This CDR3 reads CASSFTGTGNYEQYF. CDR3 bases: TGCGCCAGCAGCTTCACAGGGACCGGGAACTACGAGCAGTACTTC.